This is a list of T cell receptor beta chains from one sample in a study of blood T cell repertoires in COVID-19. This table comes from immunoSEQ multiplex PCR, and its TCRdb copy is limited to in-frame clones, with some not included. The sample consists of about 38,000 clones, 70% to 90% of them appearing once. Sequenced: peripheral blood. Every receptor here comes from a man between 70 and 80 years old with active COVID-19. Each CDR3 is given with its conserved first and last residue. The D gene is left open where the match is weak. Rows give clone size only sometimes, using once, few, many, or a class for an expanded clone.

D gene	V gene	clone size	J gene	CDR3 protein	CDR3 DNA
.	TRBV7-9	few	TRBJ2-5	CASSSAGHRYF	TGTGCCAGCAGCTCAGCGGGACACAGGTACTTC
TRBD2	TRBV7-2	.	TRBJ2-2	CASSSKTQEGLAGRELFF	TGTGCCAGCAGCTCAAAAACCCAAGAGGGACTAGCGGGGCGGGAGCTGTTTTTT
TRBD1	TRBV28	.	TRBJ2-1	CASSVLGQGQFF	TGTGCCAGCTCCGTTTTGGGACAGGGTCAGTTCTTC
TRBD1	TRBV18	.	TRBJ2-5	CASSSGQGLETQYF	TGTGCCAGCTCTTCCGGACAGGGGTTAGAGACCCAGTACTTC
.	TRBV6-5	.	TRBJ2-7	CASSPNILRGYEQYF	TGTGCCAGCAGTCCAAATATACTCCGGGGCTACGAGCAGTACTTC
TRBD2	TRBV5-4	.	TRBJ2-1	CASSPSRTSGIDEQFF	TGTGCCAGCAGCCCTTCGAGGACTAGCGGGATCGATGAGCAGTTCTTC
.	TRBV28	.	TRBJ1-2	CASSGGTEGYTF	TGTGCCAGCTCGGGGGGGACCGAGGGCTACACCTTC
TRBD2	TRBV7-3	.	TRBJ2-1	CASSLTLAGGVEQFF	TGTGCCAGCAGCTTAACACTAGCGGGAGGGGTTGAGCAGTTCTTC
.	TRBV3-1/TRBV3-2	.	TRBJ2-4	CASSQEDRGRKYF	TGTGCCAGCAGCCAAGAGGATAGAGGTAGAAAATACTTC
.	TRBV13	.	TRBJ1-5	CASSSNRRNQPQHF	TGTGCCAGCAGCTCCAACAGGCGCAATCAGCCCCAGCATTTT
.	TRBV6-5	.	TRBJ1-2	CASSSLNYGYTF	TGTGCCAGCTCCTCCCTTAACTATGGCTACACCTTC
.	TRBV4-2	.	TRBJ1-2	CASSQVGEPINYGYTF	TGTGCCAGCAGCCAAGTCGGGGAACCCATAAACTATGGCTACACCTTC
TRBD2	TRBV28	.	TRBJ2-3	CAVRGNTDTQYF	TGTGCAGTGCGGGGGAACACAGATACGCAGTATTTT
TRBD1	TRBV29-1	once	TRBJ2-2	CSGGGGLNTGELFF	TGCAGCGGAGGGGGCGGCCTGAACACCGGGGAGCTGTTTTTT
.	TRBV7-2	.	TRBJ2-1	CASSSTRVNEQFF	TGTGCCAGCAGCTCAACCAGGGTTAATGAGCAGTTCTTC
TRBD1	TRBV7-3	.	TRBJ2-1	CASSLTWNRGTNEQFF	TGTGCCAGCAGCTTAACCTGGAACAGGGGAACCAATGAGCAGTTCTTC
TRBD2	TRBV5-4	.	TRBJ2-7	CATQRGGGSSYEQYF	TGTGCCACCCAGCGGGGCGGTGGGAGCTCCTACGAGCAGTACTTC
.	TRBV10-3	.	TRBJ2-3	CAISEYAAGPAEDTQYF	TGTGCCATCAGTGAGTACGCAGCGGGCCCAGCGGAAGATACGCAGTATTTT
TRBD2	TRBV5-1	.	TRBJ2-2	CASSSLGAGGNTGELFF	TGCGCCAGCAGCAGTCTCGGAGCGGGGGGGAACACCGGGGAGCTGTTTTTT
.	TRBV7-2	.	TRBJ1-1	CASSLPRRNTEAFF	TGTGCCAGCAGCTTACCACGGAGGAACACTGAAGCTTTCTTT
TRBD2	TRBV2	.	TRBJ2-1	CASRDRLAGGYNEQFF	TGTGCCAGCAGGGACCGACTAGCGGGAGGTTACAATGAGCAGTTCTTC
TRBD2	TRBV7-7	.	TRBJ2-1	CASSSRPGGRGEQFF	TGTGCCAGCAGCTCCCGCCCGGGAGGGCGCGGTGAGCAGTTCTTC
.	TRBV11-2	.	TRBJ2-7	CASSLEQSGYEQYF	TGTGCCAGCAGCTTAGAACAGTCAGGCTACGAGCAGTACTTC